These 23 T cell receptor beta chains came from one sample sequenced in a study of early stage breast cancer tumors. The table came from immunoSEQ multiplex PCR; TCRdb's copy has only in-frame clones and leaves some out. Counted here are over 20,000 clones, about 70% occurring once; the ten biggest clones make up about a tenth. The sample consisted of breast tumor tissue. Every receptor here comes from a person in their sixties with breast cancer.

The V and J genes are TRBV6-4 and TRBJ2-5, with D unresolved. The CDR3 length is 13 residues. V was trimmed by 3 bases and J by 3 bases, leaving 8 bases between them. The germline gives CDR1 MRHNA, CDR2 SNTAGT. CDR3 coding DNA: TGTGCCAGCAGTGAAACAGCTGAAGAGACCCAGTACTTC. This translates into CASSETAEETQYF.

This clone was detected a few times. The V and J genes are TRBV7-9 and TRBJ2-2; TRBD1 aligns across 7 bases. This CDR3 region has 16 residues. Germline V gene data show CDR1 as SEHNR and CDR2 as FQNEAQ (reference sequence). V gave up 2 bases and J gave up 5 bases; unmatched junction bases: 8. This chain's CDR3 is CASSLRGGEKTGELFF. The DNA of the CDR3 is TGTGCCAGCAGCTTAAGAGGGGGCGAGAAGACCGGGGAGCTGTTTTTT.

This chain uses TRBV11-2 with TRBJ2-7; D not certain. Germline V gene data show CDR1 as SGHAT and CDR2 as FQNNGV. V dropped 1 base and J dropped 3 bases, with 7 bases sitting between them. The CDR3 runs to 13 residues. CDR3 DNA sequence: TGTGCCAGCAGCTTAGGTCACTTCTACGAGCAGTACTTC. Encoded protein: CASSLGHFYEQYF.

On this clone itself: The junction departs from the called germline gene at one end, perhaps through a read error. J is TRBJ2-1 and V is TRBV5-1; 7 nucleotides line up with TRBD1. Germline V lookup: CDR1 SGHRS, CDR2 YFSETQ. CDR3 size: 15 residues. The CDR3 reads CASSLGQVSHNEQFF. The CDR3 DNA is TGTGCCAGCAGCTTAGGACAGGTATCTCACAATGAGCAGTTCTTC.

The J gene is TRBJ1-4, the V gene TRBV6-1; D unclear. The V end lost 4 bases, the J end lost 4 bases, and 16 bases lay between the germline ends. CDR1 and CDR2 from the germline V gene are MNHNS and SASEGT. CDR3 length: 16 amino acids. The CDR3 nucleotides read TGTGCCAGCAGTGGTAGTTACGGTATCGTTAATGAAAAACTGTTTTTT. It translates to CASSGSYGIVNEKLFF.

The J gene is TRBJ2-3, the V gene TRBV18, with D hard to call. V lost 6 bases and J 2 bases, leaving 3 bases between the germline ends. This CDR3 contains 11 residues. CDR1 is KGHSH, CDR2 LQKENI, per germline. The CDR3 DNA reads TGTGCCAGCTCCCACACAGATACGCAGTATTTT. Its protein is CASSHTDTQYF.

This clone was detected only a few times. The chain has TRBV4-3 and TRBJ2-3; a weak D match, TRBD2 (5 bases). The V gene's germline CDR1 is LGHNA and CDR2 YSLEER. The germline V and J ends were trimmed by 0 bases and 4 bases, with 20 bases remaining between them. CDR3 size: 18 residues. As DNA, the CDR3 is TGCGCCAGCAGCCAAGATCTTGCCGAGGGTCTTCTCGCAGATACGCAGTATTTT. Encoded protein: CASSQDLAEGLLADTQYF.

This clone was seen only a few times. This chain links TRBV5-4 with TRBJ2-6; D is undetermined. CDR1 is SGHNT, CDR2 YYREEE, per germline (reference sequence). The length of the CDR3 is 13 residues. The ends were cut back, 2 bases at V and 4 bases at J, with 4 bases in the middle. CDR3 protein: CASSLSGANVLTF. The CDR3 DNA reads TGTGCCAGCAGCTTATCGGGGGCCAACGTCCTGACTTTC.

The rearrangement uses TRBV5-6 and TRBJ2-1; D uncertain. Germline lookup yields CDR1 SGHDT and CDR2 YYEEEE. Trimming removed 4 bases at V and 4 bases at J, with 12 bases between. This CDR3 is 14 amino acids long. The CDR3 sequence: CASSPGDKYNEQFF. In DNA form, the CDR3 reads TGTGCCAGCAGCCCGGGTGATAAATACAATGAGCAGTTCTTC.

The chain recombines TRBV27 with TRBJ2-1; 7 nucleotides match TRBD1. V dropped 8 bases and J dropped 2; count of bases not matched to a gene: 12. The CDR3 has 16 amino acids. Germline CDR1 is MNHEY and CDR2 is SMNVEV (reference sequence). For the CDR3, the DNA is TGTGCCAGCTGTAACGTGGGACAGTCCACCTACAATGAGCAGTTCTTC. It yields the protein CASCNVGQSTYNEQFF.

The chain couples TRBV28 to TRBJ2-7; D is possibly TRBD2 (7 bases). V shed 8 bases and J shed 7 bases, with 21 bases lying between them. Germline assignment: CDR1 MDHEN and CDR2 SYDVKM. The CDR3 runs to 14 residues. CDR3 DNA: TGTGCCAGCCACGGGGGGCCGCAAGTTCTGGAGCAGTACTTC. As protein: CASHGGPQVLEQYF.

V is TRBV6-5 and J is TRBJ2-7; 9 nucleotides agree with TRBD1. Germline CDR1 is MNHEY and CDR2 is SVGAGI. V was clipped by 6 bases and J by 5 bases; unmatched bases: 8. This CDR3 is built from 14 residues. Here the CDR3 reads CASSYRDRVNEQYF. CDR3 bases: TGTGCCAGCAGCTACCGGGACAGGGTTAACGAGCAGTACTTC.

V and J are TRBV7-3 and TRBJ2-2; 8 bases match TRBD1. In germline, CDR1 is SGHTA, CDR2 FQGTGA. V lost 6 bases and J lost 6; bases outside the gene matches: 0. The CDR3 length is 12 residues. The CDR3 nucleotides are TGTGCCAGCAGGACAGGGGCCGGGGAGCTGTTTTTT. The encoded protein is CASRTGAGELFF.

The chain couples TRBV7-8 to TRBJ1-1; possible D gene TRBD1, 6 bases. Between the trimmed V and J ends, which lost 6 bases and 4 bases, there was a span of 15 bases. The CDR3 totals 14 residues. Germline CDR1 and CDR2: SGHVS and FQNEAQ. Here the CDR3 reads CASRRGLGGTEAFF. The CDR3 DNA follows: TGTGCCAGCAGGCGTGGACTAGGGGGCACTGAAGCTTTCTTT.

In nucleotides, the CDR3 is TGTGCCAGTAGTACAACGGGACTAGTAATGAACGAGCAGTACTTC. As protein: CASSTTGLVMNEQYF. This chain joins TRBV19 and TRBJ2-7; 8 bases are a match to TRBD2. With V trimmed by 4 bases and J by 5 bases, 10 bases remained unmatched. This CDR3 spans 15 amino acids. Germline V gives CDR1 LNHDA, CDR2 SQIVND (reference sequence). The full variable domain, rest sourced from reference TRBV19 and TRBJ2-7, is DGGITQSPKYLFRKEGQNVTLSCEQNLNHDAMYWYRQDPGQGLRLIYYSQIVNDFQKGDIAEGYSVSREKKESFPLTVTSAQKNPTAFYLCASSTTGLVMNEQYFGPGTRLTVT.

The table lists this clone with a few counts. The J gene is TRBJ2-3, the V gene TRBV6-5; D possibly corresponds to TRBD1 (6 bases). The CDR3 extends over 15 amino acids. The V gene lost 0 bases and the J gene lost 3 bases, with 10 bases spanning the gap. Per germline, CDR1 MNHEY and CDR2 SVGAGI. The CDR3 DNA sequence: TGTGCCAGCAGTTACTCGCTGGGGGCTACAGATACGCAGTATTTT. Amino acids: CASSYSLGATDTQYF.

J is TRBJ2-7 and V is TRBV19; 7 positions agree with TRBD2. Germline loops: CDR1 LNHDA, CDR2 SQIVND (reference sequence). The CDR3 totals 17 residues. Trimming at V came to 5 bases and at J to 5 bases, leaving 18 bases not matched to a gene. This CDR3 reads CASSLAIAGDRSDEQYF. CDR3 sequence (DNA): TGTGCCAGTAGTTTGGCCATAGCGGGTGACCGATCCGACGAGCAGTACTTC.

V usage is TRBV6-5 and J usage is TRBJ2-3; D perhaps matches TRBD2 (5 bases). V lost 5 bases to trimming and J lost 4 bases, with 10 bases between them. Per germline, CDR1 MNHEY and CDR2 SVGAGI. The CDR3 runs 13 residues. The chain's CDR3 is CASSKLVPDTQYF. In DNA, the CDR3 is TGTGCCAGCAGTAAACTAGTTCCAGATACGCAGTATTTT.

The V gene is TRBV30, the J gene TRBJ2-3; 7 nucleotides line up with TRBD1. This CDR3 is 15 amino acids long. After removal of 0 bases from V and 4 bases from J, the junction contained 7 bases not matched to a gene. Germline V gene lookup returns CDR1 GTSNPN and CDR2 SVGIG (reference sequence). The CDR3 sequence: CAWSVGGGTADTQYF. CDR3 nucleotides: TGTGCCTGGAGTGTAGGGGGCGGCACGGCAGATACGCAGTATTTT.

The rearrangement uses TRBV19 and TRBJ2-3; D remains ambiguous. V was pared by 6 bases and J by 2 bases, with 9 bases between. The CDR3 is made up of 13 amino acids. Germline V gene data show CDR1 as LNHDA and CDR2 as SQIVND (reference sequence). CDR3 residues: CASSYTITDTQYF. CDR3 DNA sequence: TGTGCCAGTAGCTATACGATCACAGATACGCAGTATTTT.

The sample holds one count of this clone. The genes are TRBV4-3 and TRBJ1-4, with a weak D call TRBD1 (6 bases). With 4 bases removed from V and 1 base from J, the gap between germline ends came to 10 bases. This CDR3 is 15 amino acids long. CDR1 and CDR2 from the germline V gene are LGHNA and YSLEER. CDR3 DNA sequence: TGCGCCAGCAGCCTCGAAGGGGGAACTAATGAAAAACTGTTTTTT. Its protein product is CASSLEGGTNEKLFF.

This clone was recorded a few times. The chain recombines TRBV9 with TRBJ2-5, with D tentatively TRBD1 (6 bases). The V end was cut by 1 base, the J end by 5 bases, with 12 bases between. Germline lookup yields CDR1 SGDLS and CDR2 YYNGEE. This CDR3 spans 14 amino acids. Here the CDR3 reads CASSVSGGGETQYF. DNA for the CDR3: TGTGCCAGCAGCGTATCTGGGGGCGGTGAGACCCAGTACTTC.

In its sample, this clone was seen a few times. The V gene is TRBV27, the J gene TRBJ1-5; D is possibly TRBD1 (6 bases). Germline values: CDR1 MNHEY, CDR2 SMNVEV (reference sequence). CDR3 length: 16 residues. Trimming left V 1 base short and J 3 bases short, with 13 bases between. CDR3 sequence (DNA): TGTGCCAGCAGTTTATTCGAGGGGGGGGCCAATCAGCCCCAGCATTTT. This gives the protein CASSLFEGGANQPQHF.